This T cell receptor beta chain was profiled in a study of T-cell memory formation after mild COVID-19. Germline assignment: CDR1 SEHNR and CDR2 FQNEAQ (reference sequence). The length of the CDR3 is 15 residues. V lost 5 bases and J lost 1; bases outside the gene matches: 7. This clonotype was observed a single time. TCRdb analysed the 5' RACE reads with MiXCR anew, one entry per CDR3 protein. The repertoire includes 150,000 to 200,000 distinct CDR3 sequences, 16% of them detected once, and 2% to 2.5% sits in the top ten. Sequenced: PBMCs or a T cell subset sorted from them (not recorded which). This receptor was obtained from an adult woman who had mild COVID-19 (a few samples of this study predate the infection). Cell type and time point are not known. The rearrangement uses TRBV7-9 and TRBJ1-1, with 7 bases aligning to TRBD1. The CDR3 DNA reads TGTGCCAGCAGCACCCCCGGGACAGCGAACACTGAAGCTTTCTTT. Protein sequence: CASSTPGTANTEAFF.